The sequence of this TCR beta chain was determined in a study of T cell responses to AZD1222 COVID-19 vaccine. Whole-study context: Pooling was applied to second doses at about 4 or about 12 weeks. General study results and limits: Recipients of AZD1222 seropositive at baseline numbered only six or seven. Nearly half of the spike-specific TCRs reportedly recognize variant regions that carry no mutations.

Notes on this clone: What it binds is not known.

Generated by immunoSEQ multiplex PCR, the TCRdb table keeps only in-frame clones and is missing some. This sample has some 160,000 clones; about 88% occur once, and the top ten carry over 4.5%. The sample in question was peripheral blood, obtained on day 0 of AZD1222 vaccination. The receptor's source is an adult in good health.

CDR3 loop: CASSSTVSSDTQYF. CDR3 sequence (DNA): TGTGCCAGCAGCTCTACGGTATCTTCAGATACGCAGTATTTT. The chain employs TRBV7-2 and TRBJ2-3; D is undetermined. V was shortened by 4 bases and J by 4 bases, with 12 bases between the two germline ends. CDR3 size: 14 residues. The germline CDR1 and CDR2 sequences are SGHTA and FQGNSA.